These 19 T cell receptor beta chains were all obtained from the same sample, sequenced in a study of identical twins. TCRdb passed the 5' RACE reads through MiXCR, listing each CDR3 protein once. This table has roughly 630,000 distinct CDR3 sequences, roughly 6.6% appearing once. The sample also formed part of further work on yellow fever vaccine responses in identical twins.

The sequencing sample was made of PBMCs. Receptors were obtained from a woman under 30 in good health.

The CDR3 protein is CASHPHGLPYEQYV. For the CDR3, the DNA is TGTGCCAGCCACCCCCACGGACTCCCCTACGAGCAGTACGTC. The chain carries TRBV6-1 and TRBJ2-7, with D perhaps TRBD2 (5 bases). V was pared by 8 bases and J by 2 bases, with 16 bases between. This CDR3 contains 14 residues. CDR1 and CDR2 from the germline V gene are MNHNS and SASEGT.

The chain joins TRBV2 to TRBJ2-5; perhaps TRBD2 as D (6 bases). From germline, CDR1 is SNHLY and CDR2 FYNNEI. V lost 3 bases, J lost 5 bases, and 13 bases lay in between. The CDR3 consists of 14 residues. The chain's CDR3 is CASSEVRERETQYF. CDR3 DNA sequence: TGTGCCAGCAGTGAGGTTCGGGAGAGGGAGACCCAGTACTTC.

The sample holds many counts of this clonotype. This chain connects TRBV10-3 to TRBJ2-7; TRBD2 agrees at 8 bases. Germline V gene lookup returns CDR1 ENHRY and CDR2 SYGVKD. The junction had 4 bases not matched to a gene; V was cut back by 5 bases and J by 4 bases. CDR3 length: 13 amino acids. The CDR3 bases are TGTGCCATCAGTCGAGCGGGAGCATACGAGCAGTACTTC. It encodes CAISRAGAYEQYF.

This clonotype was seen ten or more times. The V call is TRBV28, the J call TRBJ1-2; D is undetermined. CDR1 is MDHEN, CDR2 SYDVKM, per germline. Trimming shortened V by 2 bases and J by 8 bases, and 9 bases separated the two germline ends. The CDR3 contains 12 residues. This CDR3 reads CASSLSSRGYTF. The CDR3 nucleotides are TGTGCCAGCAGTTTAAGCAGTCGAGGCTACACCTTC.

This clonotype has ten or more counts. The V and J genes are TRBV2 and TRBJ1-5; D is ambiguous. V lost 10 bases and J lost 0, with 10 bases in between. Germline CDR1 and CDR2: SNHLY and FYNNEI. CDR3 length: 13 amino acids. The CDR3 coding sequence is TGTGCCACCAGGACGGATAGCAATCAGCCCCAGCATTTT. It is translated as CATRTDSNQPQHF.

This chain connects TRBV27 to TRBJ2-1; D not resolved. There are 13 residues in the CDR3. V lost 6 bases, J lost 6 bases, and 12 bases lay in between. Germline CDR1 is MNHEY and CDR2 is SMNVEV (reference sequence). The CDR3 nucleotides are TGTGCCAGCAGACCGACTGCTTTCAATGAGCAGTTCTTC. Translated: CASRPTAFNEQFF.

The chain combines TRBV20-1 with TRBJ1-5; 8 bases agree with TRBD1. Germline CDR1 reads DFQATT; CDR2 reads SNEGSKA (reference sequence). V gave up 2 bases and J gave up 6 bases; unmatched junction bases: 12. CDR3 length equals 16 residues. CDR3 DNA: TGCAGTGCTAGACCCCCCGGACAGGGTTGGAGTCAGCCCCAGCATTTT. This sequence encodes CSARPPGQGWSQPQHF.

The CDR3 protein is CASSYVGGYGYTF. The DNA of the CDR3 is TGTGCCAGCAGTTATGTAGGCGGATATGGCTACACCTTC. V usage is TRBV6-2 or TRBV6-3 and J usage is TRBJ1-2, with D unresolved. Trimming took off 3 bases at V and 5 bases at J, with 10 bases between the two ends. The germline V gene encodes CDR1 MNHEY and CDR2 SVGEGT. CDR3 size: 13 residues.

This clonotype was counted at least ten times. This chain links TRBV12-3 or TRBV12-4 with TRBJ1-2; 9 nucleotides line up with TRBD1. With 6 bases clipped from V and 7 bases from J, the junction kept 6 bases outside the gene matches. The CDR3 runs to 13 residues. The CDR3 nucleotides read TGTGCCAGCAGCCCAACAGGGGGCCTTGGCTACACCTTC. It is translated as CASSPTGGLGYTF.

The rearrangement uses TRBV6-1 and TRBJ1-1; 7 bases are shared with TRBD1. The CDR3 length is 15 residues. Germline V gene lookup returns CDR1 MNHNS and CDR2 SASEGT. The J segment lost 5 bases and the V segment lost 5 bases, leaving 11 bases of the junction unmatched. The DNA of the CDR3 is TGTGCCAGCAGTAAACCGACAGGGAGAGGGACTGAAGCTTTCTTT. Amino acids: CASSKPTGRGTEAFF.

The chain has TRBV10-3 and TRBJ1-4; D call uncertain. Trimming took 2 bases from V and 1 from J, leaving 5 bases between them. Germline V gene data show CDR1 as ENHRY and CDR2 as SYGVKD. The CDR3 length is 14 residues. In DNA form, the CDR3 reads TGTGCCATCAGTGAGGGGCTAACTAATGAAAAACTGTTTTTT. This sequence encodes CAISEGLTNEKLFF.

The chain combines TRBV10-3 with TRBJ2-7, with D unresolved. Germline values: CDR1 ENHRY, CDR2 SYGVKD. The CDR3 runs to 16 residues. Trimming shortened V by 0 bases and J by 4 bases, and 16 bases separated the two germline ends. The CDR3 spells CAISESRYPELYEQYV. The DNA of the CDR3 is TGTGCCATCAGTGAGTCGCGGTACCCGGAGTTGTACGAGCAGTACGTC.

This clonotype has ten or more counts. The chain uses TRBV11-2 and TRBJ2-2; D not resolved. CDR3 length: 13 residues. V was cut by 5 bases and J by 1 base, with 5 bases left in between. Germline CDR1 reads SGHAT; CDR2 reads FQNNGV. CDR3 protein: CASSGQNTGELFF. The DNA for the CDR3 is TGTGCCAGCAGCGGGCAGAACACCGGGGAGCTGTTTTTT.

The chain combines TRBV20-1 with TRBJ2-2; weak D call: TRBD1 (5 bases). This CDR3 comprises 14 residues. V was trimmed by 5 bases and J by 3 bases, leaving 13 bases between them. Germline CDR1 DFQATT, CDR2 SNEGSKA (reference sequence). The CDR3 bases are TGCAGTGCTGTCAGGACACCTCACACCGGGGAGCTGTTTTTT. Residues: CSAVRTPHTGELFF.

This clonotype showed up many times. The chain combines TRBV6-5 with TRBJ2-2; D unclear. The germline V gene has CDR1 MNHEY and CDR2 SVGAGI. The V end was cut by 2 bases, the J end by 6 bases, with 7 bases between. The CDR3 length is 13 residues. CDR3 DNA: TGTGCCAGCAGTTACGCTGATCCCGGGGAGCTGTTTTTT. Amino acid sequence: CASSYADPGELFF.

The chain uses TRBV7-8 and TRBJ2-3; D perhaps matches TRBD2 (5 bases). Germline values: CDR1 SGHVS, CDR2 FQNEAQ. V gave up 6 bases and J gave up 5 bases, with 6 bases separating them. This CDR3 comprises 11 residues. CDR3 amino acids: CASRRVDTQYF. As DNA, the CDR3 is TGTGCCAGCAGGAGGGTAGATACGCAGTATTTT.

The chain combines TRBV11-2 with TRBJ2-7; no reliable D call. Germline CDR1 and CDR2: SGHAT and FQNNGV. Trimming removed 1 base at V and 9 bases at J, with 10 bases between. The CDR3 has 12 amino acids. As DNA, the CDR3 is TGTGCCAGCAGCTTAGGAGTTCGCGGGCAGTACTTC. Translation: CASSLGVRGQYF.

This sequence joins TRBV28 and TRBJ2-5; 8 bases map to TRBD2. The germline V gene encodes CDR1 MDHEN and CDR2 SYDVKM. The CDR3 runs 14 residues. V gave up 2 bases and J gave up 6 bases; unmatched junction bases: 5. In DNA, the CDR3 is TGTGCCAGCAGTTTACCGGGGGGGTCAAAGACCCAGTACTTC. The encoded protein is CASSLPGGSKTQYF.

This clonotype was found many times. The gene calls are TRBV13 and TRBJ2-3; 9 bases are shared with TRBD1. Germline V gene lookup returns CDR1 PRHDT and CDR2 FYEKMQ (reference sequence). The CDR3 contains 13 residues. The junction had 3 bases not matched to a gene; V was cut back by 8 bases and J by 3 bases. CDR3 residues: CASGTGSTDTQYF. The CDR3 DNA is TGTGCCAGCGGGACAGGGTCAACAGATACGCAGTATTTT.